These 16 T cell receptor beta chains share one sample of origin, sequenced in a study of blood T cell repertoires in COVID-19. Repertoires were generated with immunoSEQ multiplex PCR, while TCRdb's copy carries only in-frame clones and drops some. The sample records a few hundred thousand clones, 80% to 90% being singletons. The sequenced sample was PBMCs or T cells enriched from blood (not recorded which). The receptors were sampled from a man aged 25 to 40 who had recovered from COVID-19.

This clone was recorded only once. This chain links TRBV14 with TRBJ1-2; TRBD1 matches at 7 bases. Per the germline V gene, CDR1 is SGHDN and CDR2 is FVKESK. V lost 2 bases, J lost 4 bases, and 1 base stayed unmatched. This CDR3 has 13 residues. The CDR3 loop is CASSQPGGYGYTF. The CDR3 bases are TGTGCCAGCAGCCAACCAGGGGGCTATGGCTACACCTTC.

The chain has TRBV7-2 and TRBJ1-1; D not resolved. Germline V CDR1 and CDR2: SGHTA, FQGNSA. This CDR3 has 14 residues. V lost 1 base to trimming and J lost 1 base, with 7 bases between them. The DNA of the CDR3 is TGTGCCAGCAGCTTAGTCGCGGGGAACACTGAAGCTTTCTTT. Translating gives CASSLVAGNTEAFF.

The gene calls are TRBV4-1 and TRBJ1-5; no clear D. V lost 0 bases, J lost 7 bases, and 13 bases lay in between. The CDR3 has 15 residues. Germline V gene lookup returns CDR1 MGHRA and CDR2 YSYEKL. The CDR3 protein is CASSQDLAVWQPQHF. The CDR3 coding sequence is TGCGCCAGCAGCCAAGATTTGGCAGTTTGGCAGCCCCAGCATTTT.

The V and J genes are TRBV7-9 and TRBJ2-3; 9 bases line up with TRBD2. Germline V gene sequence: CDR1 SEHNR, CDR2 FQNEAQ (reference sequence). This CDR3 region has 16 residues. V trimming: 0 bases; J trimming: 0 bases; junction bases outside the gene matches: 1. This chain's CDR3 is CASSLASGGSTDTQYF. The CDR3 DNA is TGTGCCAGCAGCTTAGCTAGCGGGGGAAGCACAGATACGCAGTATTTT.

This chain links TRBV19 with TRBJ1-1; tentatively, D is TRBD1 (6 bases). Trimming stripped 10 bases from V and 11 bases from J, with 23 bases between. Germline loops: CDR1 LNHDA, CDR2 SQIVND (reference sequence). This CDR3 is built from 13 residues. The CDR3 protein is CATAWSTGTQAFF. In DNA, the CDR3 is TGTGCCACCGCTTGGAGTACCGGGACACAGGCTTTCTTT. Complete variable domain (other parts from reference TRBV19 and TRBJ1-1): DGGITQSPKYLFRKEGQNVTLSCEQNLNHDAMYWYRQDPGQGLRLIYYSQIVNDFQKGDIAEGYSVSREKKESFPLTVTSAQKNPTAFYLCATAWSTGTQAFFGQGTRLTVV.

The chain has TRBV6-1 and TRBJ1-1; D gene ambiguous. Germline-derived CDR1 and CDR2 are MNHNS and SASEGT. The CDR3 has 11 residues. V was cut by 2 bases and J by 11 bases, with 9 bases left in between. The CDR3 protein is CASSEISEAFF. CDR3 DNA: TGTGCCAGCAGTGAAATTTCGGAGGCTTTCTTT.

The chain recombines TRBV6-4 with TRBJ2-2; maybe TRBD1 (6 bases). The CDR3 spans 15 residues. Germline V gene data show CDR1 as MRHNA and CDR2 as SNTAGT. V shed 10 bases and J shed 5 bases, with 20 bases lying between them. DNA for the CDR3: TGTGCCACCCGCCCCCGGGACACACTTACCGGGGAGCTGTTTTTT. It encodes CATRPRDTLTGELFF.

V is TRBV5-1 and J is TRBJ2-5; no clear D gene. Germline lookup yields CDR1 SGHRS and CDR2 YFSETQ. The ends were cut back, 0 bases at V and 0 bases at J, with 9 bases in the middle. The CDR3 is 15 amino acids. CDR3: CASSLDRLYQETQYF. Here the CDR3 DNA reads TGCGCCAGCAGCTTGGATAGACTCTACCAAGAGACCCAGTACTTC.

This chain connects TRBV7-7 to TRBJ2-2; D unresolved. There are 17 residues in the CDR3. Per the germline V gene, CDR1 is SSHAT and CDR2 is FNYEAQ (reference sequence). The germline V and J ends were trimmed by 3 bases and 6 bases, with 20 bases remaining between them. The CDR3 sequence is CASSFIEVRMVAGELFF. The CDR3 DNA reads as TGTGCCAGCAGCTTTATCGAGGTTAGAATGGTTGCCGGGGAGCTGTTTTTT.

This clone was seen just once. The V gene is TRBV5-4, the J gene TRBJ2-4, with 7 bases identical to TRBD1. Germline CDR1 and CDR2: SGHNT and YYREEE (reference sequence). J lost 3 bases, V lost 4 bases, and 4 bases had no gene match. CDR3 size: 14 residues. CDR3 DNA: TGTGCCAGCAGCACAGGGACAGACAAAAACATTCAGTACTTC. Its translation is CASSTGTDKNIQYF.

The CDR3 reads CASSESGRGDTGELFF. CDR3 in DNA: TGCGCCAGCAGTGAGTCAGGCAGGGGAGACACCGGGGAGCTGTTTTTT. The rearrangement uses TRBV10-1 and TRBJ2-2; D perhaps matches TRBD1 (6 bases). With 0 bases removed from V and 3 bases from J, the gap between germline ends came to 11 bases. The CDR3 covers 16 residues. Germline lookup yields CDR1 WNHNN and CDR2 SYGVQD (reference sequence).

The J gene is TRBJ2-1, the V gene TRBV9, with D perhaps matching TRBD1 (6 bases). There are 18 residues in the CDR3. Per germline, CDR1 SGDLS and CDR2 YYNGEE. Trimming removed 3 bases at V and 9 bases at J, with 28 bases between. The CDR3 is CASSDPTRTADLLGEQFF. The CDR3 bases are TGTGCCAGCAGCGACCCTACACGGACAGCTGACCTGCTTGGTGAGCAGTTCTTC.

The chain recombines TRBV7-9 with TRBJ1-6; 7 bases align to TRBD1. The CDR3 is 14 amino acids. The ends lost 5 bases at V and 4 bases at J; junction bases unmatched: 2. Germline values: CDR1 SEHNR, CDR2 FQNEAQ (reference sequence). The CDR3 coding sequence is TGTGCCAGCAGCCCGGGACAGTATAATTCACCCCTCCACTTT. Its protein product is CASSPGQYNSPLHF.

The rearrangement links TRBV27 to TRBJ2-3, with D hard to call. CDR3 length equals 13 residues. Germline V CDR1 and CDR2: MNHEY, SMNVEV (reference sequence). The V and J ends lost 6 bases and 1 base respectively, with 8 bases between them. The chain's CDR3 is CASRKTGTDTQYF. CDR3 nucleotide sequence: TGTGCCAGCAGGAAAACAGGCACAGATACGCAGTATTTT.

This chain joins TRBV28 and TRBJ2-2; tentative D call: TRBD1 (6 bases). The length of the CDR3 is 20 residues. V dropped 6 bases and J dropped 4 bases, with 30 bases sitting between them. Germline V gene data show CDR1 as MDHEN and CDR2 as SYDVKM. The CDR3 reads CASRQSDRTGISRRTGELFF. The DNA of the CDR3 is TGTGCCAGCAGACAAAGCGACAGGACTGGTATTTCGCGGCGCACCGGGGAGCTGTTTTTT.

The gene calls are TRBV18 and TRBJ1-1; D possibly corresponds to TRBD1 (6 bases). Germline assignment: CDR1 KGHSH and CDR2 LQKENI. Deletions cut 5 bases from V and 1 base from J, with 17 bases between. The CDR3 contains 16 residues. The CDR3 loop reads CASSARQVVSNTEAFF. CDR3 bases: TGTGCCAGCTCAGCAAGACAGGTTGTCTCGAACACTGAAGCTTTCTTT.